This T cell receptor (beta chain) derives from a study of long-term antiretroviral therapy in people with HIV. Every one of the participants with HIV received treatment in the United States. This clone was observed a single time. Its antigen is undetermined. This CDR3 region has 15 residues. The germline gives CDR1 SGHNT, CDR2 YYREEE (reference sequence). Trimming cost V 4 bases and J 2 bases; bases outside gene matches: 3. Overall study findings and caveats: Despite increasing after ART, diversity remained lower than that of transplant donor controls. Whereas controls had wider CDR3 length ranges, HIV repertoires had narrower ones. Pre-ART clonal expansions dominated every time point's repertoire.

Sequencing relied on immunoSEQ assay v3.0, run at survey level. Clones were sequenced by immunoSEQ multiplex PCR, and TCRdb holds only the in-frame ones, with some missing. The sample has about 21,000 clones; around 81% are singletons. Sequencing used unsorted PBMCs, obtained 0.1 years before starting antiretroviral therapy. The V and J genes are TRBV5-4 and TRBJ2-1, with 10 bases fitting TRBD1. The receptor's source is a man aged 35 to 55 with HIV. CDR3: CASSRGQGPYNEQFF. The CDR3 coding sequence is TGTGCCAGCAGCCGGGGACAGGGGCCCTACAATGAGCAGTTCTTC.